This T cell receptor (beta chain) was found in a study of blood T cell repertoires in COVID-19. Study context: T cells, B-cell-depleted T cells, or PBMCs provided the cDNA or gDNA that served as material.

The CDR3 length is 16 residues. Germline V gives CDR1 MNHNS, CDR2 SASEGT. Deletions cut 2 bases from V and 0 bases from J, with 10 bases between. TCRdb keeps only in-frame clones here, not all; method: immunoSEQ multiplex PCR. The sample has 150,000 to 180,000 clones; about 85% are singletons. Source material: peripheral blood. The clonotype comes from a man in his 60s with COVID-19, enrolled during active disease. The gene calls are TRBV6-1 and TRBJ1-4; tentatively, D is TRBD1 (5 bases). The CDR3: CASSESHRPTNEKLFF. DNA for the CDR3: TGTGCCAGCAGTGAAAGTCACAGGCCAACTAATGAAAAACTGTTTTTT.